This T cell receptor beta chain came from a study of regulatory T cells in long-lasting Graves disease. V was clipped by 0 bases and J by 7 bases; unmatched bases: 5. CDR3 size: 14 residues. The germline V gene encodes CDR1 SGDLS and CDR2 YYNGEE. Library construction for TCR beta used iRepertoire HTBI primers and Arm-PCR of CDR3 regions. TCRdb ran MiXCR on the multiplex PCR reads and lists one entry per CDR3 protein. The table records 350,000 to 500,000 distinct CDR3 sequences, around 15% of them present only once. This sample's time point: newly diagnosed GD, antithyroid drugs for less than 3 months. RNA from PBMCs was the source of the TCR library. This clonotype was observed many times. These data were likewise used in another study, on T cells in Graves' hyperthyroidism and ophthalmopathy.

The genes are TRBV9 and TRBJ1-2, with 8 bases matching TRBD1. Sequencing used peripheral blood mononuclear cells (PBMCs), obtained at new diagnosis, from a patient treated with antithyroid drugs. The clonotype was recovered from a woman aged 18-29 years with Graves disease. The CDR3 here is CASSVGVRGLGYTF. CDR3 nucleotide sequence: TGTGCCAGCAGCGTAGGTGTCAGGGGGCTTGGCTACACCTTC.